The entry below describes one T cell receptor (beta chain). The data stem from a study of shared clonotypes between healthy human individuals. Sequencing used immunoSEQ multiplex PCR; TCRdb keeps in-frame clones, though not all of them. The sample lists about 1 million clones; approximately 68% were seen once. This CDR3 contains 14 residues. The trim removed 6 bases at V and 3 bases at J, leaving 8 bases unmatched. Germline lookup yields CDR1 MNHNS and CDR2 SASEGT. This chain links TRBV6-1 with TRBJ2-7, with 7 positions matching TRBD1. Input material: memory CD4+ T cells sorted from blood. Subset here: CD45RA-negative fraction. The receptor comes from a man between 18 and 29 years old in good health. The CDR3: CASSSDRTGYEQYF. The CDR3 bases are TGTGCCAGCAGCTCAGATAGGACAGGCTACGAGCAGTACTTC.